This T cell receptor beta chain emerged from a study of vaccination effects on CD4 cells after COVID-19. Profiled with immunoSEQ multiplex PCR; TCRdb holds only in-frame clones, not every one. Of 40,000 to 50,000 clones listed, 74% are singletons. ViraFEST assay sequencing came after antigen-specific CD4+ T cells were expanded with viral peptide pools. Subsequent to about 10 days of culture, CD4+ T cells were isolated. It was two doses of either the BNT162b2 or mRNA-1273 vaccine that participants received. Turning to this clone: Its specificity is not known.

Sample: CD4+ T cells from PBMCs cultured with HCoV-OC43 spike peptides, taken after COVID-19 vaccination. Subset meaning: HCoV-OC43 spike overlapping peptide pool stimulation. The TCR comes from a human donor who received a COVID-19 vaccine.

CDR3 sequence reads: CASSEGQFNQPQHF. The DNA of the CDR3 is TGTGCCAGCAGTGAAGGGCAGTTTAATCAGCCCCAGCATTTT. The gene calls are TRBV2 and TRBJ1-5, with D unclear. Per germline, CDR1 SNHLY and CDR2 FYNNEI. V lost 1 base, J lost 4 bases, and 8 bases lay in between. This CDR3 spans 14 amino acids.